The TCR beta chain described here comes from a study of blood T cell repertoires in COVID-19. TCRdb's copy holds only in-frame clones and misses some; the assay was immunoSEQ multiplex PCR. The table lists some 180,000 clones, 75% to 85% of them singletons, with around 6.9% in the top ten. The CDR3 sequence is 13 residues long. CDR1 MNHEY and CDR2 SMNVEV come from the germline V gene (reference sequence). Trimming stripped 2 bases from V and 10 bases from J, with 11 bases between. This clonotype originated in a man between 60 and 75 years old with acute or convalescent COVID-19. V usage is TRBV27 and J usage is TRBJ1-4, with unresolved D. Material for sequencing was peripheral blood. CDR3 protein: CASSLGGERKLFF. In DNA, the CDR3 is TGTGCCAGCAGTTTAGGTGGGGAGAGAAAACTGTTTTTT. The variable domain in full, completed from reference TRBV27 and TRBJ1-4, reads EAQVTQNPRYLITVTGKKLTVTCSQNMNHEYMSWYRQDPGLGLRQIYYSMNVEVTDKGDVPEGYKVSRKEKRNFPLILESPSPNQTSLYFCASSLGGERKLFFGSGTQLSVL.